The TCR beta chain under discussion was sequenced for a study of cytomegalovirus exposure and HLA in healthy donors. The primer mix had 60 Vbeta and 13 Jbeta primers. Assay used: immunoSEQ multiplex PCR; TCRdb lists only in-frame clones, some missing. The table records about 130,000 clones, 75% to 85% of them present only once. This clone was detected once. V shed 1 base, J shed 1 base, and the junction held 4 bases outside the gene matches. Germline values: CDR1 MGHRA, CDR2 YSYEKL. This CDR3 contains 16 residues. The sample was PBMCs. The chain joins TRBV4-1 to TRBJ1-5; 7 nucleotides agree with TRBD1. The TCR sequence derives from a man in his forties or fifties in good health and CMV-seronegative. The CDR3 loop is CASSQVSRGSNQPQHF. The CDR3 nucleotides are TGCGCCAGCAGCCAAGTCTCCAGGGGGAGCAATCAGCCCCAGCATTTT.